The rows below give T cell receptor beta chains drawn from one sample of a study of T cells after posttransplantation cyclophosphamide. Measured with immunoSEQ multiplex PCR; TCRdb has only the in-frame clones, and not every one. This sample comprises some 46,000 clones, none seen once only. The sample consisted of PBMCs. The receptors originated from a man aged 35-49 years in good health, CMV-negative, and a related stem cell transplant donor. Each CDR3 is given with its conserved first and last residue. D genes are given only for firm matches. Rows may omit the clone size; those that give it use once, few, many or a size class.

size: many
V: TRBV4-1
D: TRBD2
J: TRBJ2-3
length: 15
CDR3: CASSGGLAPADTQYF
DNA: TGCGCCAGCAGCGGTGGACTAGCTCCCGCAGATACGCAGTATTTT

size: many
V: TRBV7-2
D: NA
J: TRBJ2-3
length: 15
CDR3: CASSLMGAGTDTQYF
DNA: TGTGCCAGCAGCTTAATGGGAGCCGGTACAGATACGCAGTATTTT

size: many
V: TRBV9
D: NA
J: TRBJ1-1
length: 14
CDR3: CASSEQGMNTEAFF
DNA: TGTGCCAGCAGCGAACAGGGTATGAACACTGAAGCTTTCTTT

size: many
V: TRBV7-9
D: TRBD2
J: TRBJ2-1
length: 16
CDR3: CASSLALREGRDEQFF
DNA: TGTGCCAGCAGCTTAGCTCTGAGGGAGGGCCGGGATGAGCAGTTCTTC

size: many
V: TRBV7-9
D: NA
J: TRBJ1-1
length: 14
CDR3: CASSPPAGDTEAFF
DNA: TGTGCCAGCAGCCCCCCGGCAGGGGACACTGAAGCTTTCTTT

size: few
V: TRBV27
D: TRBD2
J: TRBJ2-1
length: 16
CDR3: CASSFSGGSGSNEQFF
DNA: TGTGCCAGCAGTTTCTCTGGCGGGAGTGGGAGCAATGAGCAGTTCTTC

size: many
V: TRBV13
D: NA
J: TRBJ2-5
length: 13
CDR3: CASSLALSEAQYF
DNA: TGTGCCAGCAGCTTAGCACTGTCGGAGGCCCAGTACTTC

size: few
V: TRBV18
D: NA
J: TRBJ2-5
length: 14
CDR3: CASSPLTGRETQYF
DNA: TGTGCCAGCTCACCGTTGACAGGGAGGGAGACCCAGTACTTC

size: many
V: TRBV7-9
D: TRBD1
J: TRBJ1-2
length: 14
CDR3: CASSPGTELYGYTF
DNA: TGTGCCAGCAGCCCCGGGACAGAATTATATGGCTACACCTTC

size: many
V: TRBV10-3
D: TRBD1
J: TRBJ1-2
length: 15
CDR3: CAISEGDRGPTASTF
DNA: TGTGCCATCAGTGAGGGCGACAGGGGGCCGACTGCTAGCACCTTC

size: many
V: TRBV27
D: TRBD1
J: TRBJ2-3
length: 18
CDR3: CASSLSADRAAITDTQYF
DNA: TGTGCCAGCAGTTTATCGGCGGACAGGGCCGCCATCACAGATACGCAGTATTTT

size: many
V: TRBV18
D: NA
J: TRBJ1-1
length: 15
CDR3: CASSPYSLRNTEAFF
DNA: TGTGCCAGCTCACCATATTCGCTCAGGAACACTGAAGCTTTCTTT

size: many
V: TRBV5-6
D: NA
J: TRBJ2-2
length: 17
CDR3: CASNLGRGVLSTGELFF
DNA: TGTGCCAGCAACTTGGGACGCGGGGTATTGAGCACCGGGGAGCTGTTTTTT

size: many
V: TRBV6-1
D: NA
J: TRBJ2-5
length: 13
CDR3: CASSRAPGETQYF
DNA: TGTGCCAGCAGTAGAGCACCGGGGGAGACCCAGTACTTC

size: many
V: TRBV11-3
D: NA
J: TRBJ2-1
length: 15
CDR3: CASSLSRVPYNEQFF
DNA: TGTGCCAGCAGCTTAAGCAGGGTTCCCTACAATGAGCAGTTCTTC

size: few
V: TRBV9
D: NA
J: TRBJ2-3
length: 14
CDR3: CASSVDLSTDTQYF
DNA: TGTGCCAGCAGCGTAGATCTGTCCACAGATACGCAGTATTTT

size: many
V: TRBV19
D: NA
J: TRBJ2-5
length: 14
CDR3: CASSIDSLQETQYF
DNA: TGTGCCAGTAGTATCGACAGCCTACAAGAGACCCAGTACTTC

size: few
V: TRBV10-3
D: NA
J: TRBJ1-6
length: 15
CDR3: CAISPSQFLNSPLHF
DNA: TGTGCCATCAGCCCCTCTCAGTTTCTTAATTCACCCCTCCACTTT

size: many
V: TRBV7-2
D: TRBD1
J: TRBJ2-2
length: 17
CDR3: CASSLTPGQINTGELFF
DNA: TGTGCCAGCAGCTTAACTCCGGGACAGATTAACACCGGGGAGCTGTTTTTT

size: many
V: TRBV6-5
D: NA
J: TRBJ1-6
length: 14
CDR3: CASRDTGINSPLHF
DNA: TGTGCCAGCAGGGACACAGGGATTAATTCACCCCTCCACTTT

size: NA
V: TRBV7-2
D: TRBD2
J: TRBJ2-5
length: 16
CDR3: CASSSNAGLVEETQYF
DNA: TGTGCCAGCAGCTCAAACGCGGGACTAGTTGAAGAGACCCAGTACTTC

size: many
V: TRBV19
D: NA
J: TRBJ1-6
length: 14
CDR3: CASTVTGGNSPLHF
DNA: TGTGCCAGTACCGTGACAGGAGGAAATTCACCCCTCCACTTT

size: many
V: TRBV6-6
D: NA
J: TRBJ1-1
length: 15
CDR3: CASSYSWGRNTEAFF
DNA: TGTGCCAGCAGTTACTCATGGGGGCGAAACACTGAAGCTTTCTTT

size: many
V: TRBV11-2
D: NA
J: TRBJ1-1
length: 13
CDR3: CASTTNFNTEAFF
DNA: TGTGCCAGCACCACCAACTTTAACACTGAAGCTTTCTTT

size: many
V: TRBV19
D: NA
J: TRBJ2-3
length: 16
CDR3: CASSIDAGATTDTQYF
DNA: TGTGCCAGTAGTATAGATGCGGGGGCCACCACAGATACGCAGTATTTT

size: many
V: TRBV19
D: NA
J: TRBJ1-1
length: 17
CDR3: CASGGSVFGPMNTEAFF
DNA: TGTGCCAGTGGGGGGTCCGTTTTCGGACCGATGAACACTGAAGCTTTCTTT

size: many
V: TRBV5-1
D: TRBD2
J: TRBJ2-1
length: 15
CDR3: CASSLLAGGFNEQFF
DNA: TGCGCCAGCAGCTTGCTAGCGGGAGGGTTCAATGAGCAGTTCTTC

size: few
V: TRBV7-3
D: NA
J: TRBJ2-5
length: 14
CDR3: CASSLQGSQEIQYF
DNA: TGTGCCAGCAGTCTACAGGGCTCCCAAGAGATCCAGTACTTC

size: few
V: TRBV7-6
D: TRBD1
J: TRBJ2-7
length: 13
CDR3: CASGRQGSYEQYF
DNA: TGTGCCAGCGGCAGACAGGGTAGTTACGAGCAGTACTTC